These 2 T cell receptor beta chains share one sample of origin, sequenced in a study of cytomegalovirus exposure and HLA in healthy donors. This table comes from immunoSEQ multiplex PCR, and its TCRdb copy is limited to in-frame clones, with some not included. This table holds more than 150,000 clones, about four fifths found once. Sequenced sample: PBMCs. These receptors all stem from a woman aged 18 to 35 in good health and CMV-seropositive.

The CDR3: CATSRDRGLYEQYF. CDR3 in DNA: TGTGCCACCAGCAGAGACAGGGGGCTCTACGAGCAGTACTTC. The chain uses TRBV15 and TRBJ2-7; 8 positions agree with TRBD1. Germline CDR1 LNHNV, CDR2 YYDKDF (reference sequence). V lost 0 bases, J lost 3 bases, and 1 base stayed unmatched. The CDR3 is made up of 14 amino acids.

The chain carries TRBV21-1 and TRBJ2-7; TRBD1 was called by the table and not checked on the DNA. TRBV21-1 is a listed pseudogene. This CDR3 spans 13 amino acids. CDR3 DNA sequence: TGTGCCAGCACCAAACAGGGTGTCCACGAGCAGTACTTC. Its translation is CASTKQGVHEQYF.